Below, 27 T cell receptor beta chains from the same sample are listed, as sequenced in a study of T cell changes during pregnancy in multiple sclerosis. Assay: immunoSEQ multiplex PCR; the TCRdb copy retains only in-frame clones and omits some. The sample includes around 57,000 clones, about 90% seen only once; the top ten take approximately 0.15%. Source: CD4+ T cells from peripheral blood mononuclear cells, taken after pregnancy. The receptors derive from a female donor in good health, enrolled as a control in a pregnancy study.

Only one count was recorded for this clone. The rearrangement links TRBV30 to TRBJ1-6; possibly TRBD1 for D (6 bases). Between the trimmed V and J ends, which lost 0 bases and 9 bases, there was a span of 9 bases. CDR3 length: 13 residues. CDR1 and CDR2 from the germline V gene are GTSNPN and SVGIG (reference sequence). The CDR3 sequence is CAWSVQGPSPLHF. For the CDR3, the DNA is TGTGCCTGGAGTGTACAGGGACCTTCACCCCTCCACTTT.

V and J are TRBV6-4 and TRBJ2-7; 7 bases match TRBD1. The CDR3 totals 15 residues. Germline-derived CDR1 and CDR2 are MRHNA and SNTAGT. With 2 bases clipped from V and 0 bases from J, the junction kept 4 bases outside the gene matches. In nucleotides, the CDR3 is TGTGCCAGCAGTGACAAGGGGACAGTCTCCTACGAGCAGTACTTC. Translated: CASSDKGTVSYEQYF.

The V gene is TRBV7-2, the J gene TRBJ2-2; 7 positions match TRBD2. This CDR3 comprises 14 residues. CDR1 is SGHTA, CDR2 FQGNSA, per germline. Trimming removed 5 bases from V and 13 bases from J; junction bases left unmatched: 13. The chain's CDR3 is CASSPRGNVAGLFF. The CDR3, as DNA: TGTGCCAGCAGCCCCCGGGGTAACGTAGCGGGGCTGTTTTTT.

The CDR3 sequence: CAIKGQSNQPQHF. CDR3 coding DNA: TGTGCCATCAAGGGACAAAGCAATCAGCCCCAGCATTTT. This chain uses TRBV10-3 with TRBJ1-5; a weak D match, TRBD1 (6 bases). This CDR3 has 13 amino acids. Trimming took off 7 bases at V and 1 base at J, with 8 bases between the two ends. CDR1 ENHRY and CDR2 SYGVKD come from the germline V gene.

This clone was observed a few times. This chain links TRBV28 with TRBJ1-5; D is unclear. The CDR3 contains 14 residues. Trimming stripped 1 base from V and 6 bases from J, with 10 bases between. Germline CDR1 and CDR2: MDHEN and SYDVKM. The CDR3 loop is CASSLSFGGQPQHF. The DNA for the CDR3 is TGTGCCAGCAGTTTATCCTTCGGTGGTCAGCCCCAGCATTTT.

The chain recombines TRBV10-1 with TRBJ1-5, with 7 bases aligning to TRBD1. Germline-derived CDR1 and CDR2 are WNHNN and SYGVQD (reference sequence). The CDR3 extends over 15 amino acids. Losses at the gene ends were 3 bases for V and 3 bases for J; bases not matched to a gene: 5. CDR3 in amino acids: CASSEKGGNNQPQHF. In nucleotides, the CDR3 is TGCGCCAGCAGTGAAAAAGGGGGCAACAATCAGCCCCAGCATTTT.

The chain links TRBV15 to TRBJ1-1, with TRBD1 matching 7 bases. Germline V CDR1 and CDR2: LNHNV, YYDKDF (reference sequence). V gave up 1 base and J gave up 8 bases; unmatched junction bases: 7. This CDR3 has 14 amino acids. The CDR3 reads CATSRGGTEREAFF. The CDR3 DNA is TGTGCCACCAGCAGAGGGGGGACAGAGCGGGAAGCTTTCTTT.

This chain joins TRBV11-2 and TRBJ2-7, with a tentative D call TRBD2 (5 bases). CDR3 size: 13 residues. Trimming left V 4 bases short and J 5 bases short, with 12 bases between. From germline, CDR1 is SGHAT and CDR2 FQNNGV. CDR3 residues: CASSSWTDNEQYF. CDR3 bases: TGTGCCAGCAGCTCCTGGACTGACAACGAGCAGTACTTC.

The rearrangement uses TRBV19 and TRBJ1-4, with TRBD1 as a possible D gene (6 bases). The V gene lost 6 bases and the J gene lost 0 bases, with 8 bases spanning the gap. This CDR3 is 14 amino acids long. CDR1 LNHDA and CDR2 SQIVND come from the germline V gene (reference sequence). This CDR3 reads CASRRGTTNEKLFF. DNA of the CDR3: TGTGCCAGTAGGAGGGGGACAACTAATGAAAAACTGTTTTTT.

The chain couples TRBV7-2 to TRBJ1-2, with 10 bases identical to TRBD1. The CDR3 consists of 15 residues. Germline assignment: CDR1 SGHTA and CDR2 FQGNSA. J lost 5 bases, V lost 1 base, and 4 bases had no gene match. The CDR3 reads CASSLEGTGVYGYTF. DNA of the CDR3: TGTGCCAGCAGCTTAGAAGGGACAGGGGTTTATGGCTACACCTTC.

The chain has TRBV7-8 and TRBJ1-5; the match to TRBD1 covers 9 bases. The CDR3 has 16 residues. The V gene end was trimmed by 5 bases and the J gene end by 3 bases; junction bases not matched to a gene: 8. Germline CDR1 reads SGHVS; CDR2 reads FQNEAQ. CDR3 nucleotide sequence: TGTGCCAGCAGCCCCGACAGGGGGGAGTTCAATCAGCCCCAGCATTTT. Its translation: CASSPDRGEFNQPQHF.

This rearrangement joins TRBV30 to TRBJ1-6; no clear D gene. Germline V gene sequence: CDR1 GTSNPN, CDR2 SVGIG (reference sequence). CDR3 length: 15 residues. V was trimmed by 3 bases and J by 0 bases, leaving 9 bases between them. Written as DNA, the CDR3 is TGTGCCTGGAGACAGCTAACCTCCTATAATTCACCCCTCCACTTT. Protein sequence: CAWRQLTSYNSPLHF.

The V call is TRBV30, the J call TRBJ1-4, with 7 bases identical to TRBD1. Germline CDR1 and CDR2: GTSNPN and SVGIG (reference sequence). The CDR3 loop spans 14 amino acids. The V and J ends lost 0 bases and 8 bases, in that order; junction bases with no gene match: 6. As DNA, the CDR3 is TGTGCCTGGAGTGTGGAGGGGGCAAGGGAAAAACTGTTTTTT. It specifies CAWSVEGAREKLFF.

The chain links TRBV7-3 to TRBJ1-5, with D perhaps TRBD1 (6 bases). This CDR3 spans 14 amino acids. Looked up from germline, CDR1 is SGHTA and CDR2 is FQGTGA. Trimming removed 6 bases from V and 3 bases from J, with 12 bases in between. The CDR3 protein is CASRSDSLNQPQHF. Here the CDR3 DNA reads TGTGCCAGCAGGTCGGACAGCCTCAATCAGCCCCAGCATTTT.

CDR3 amino acids: CASRSGTDNQPQHF. Here the CDR3 DNA reads TGTGCCAGCAGGTCCGGGACAGACAATCAGCCCCAGCATTTT. The chain couples TRBV7-2 to TRBJ1-5, with 7 nucleotides matching TRBD1. CDR1 and CDR2 from the germline V gene are SGHTA and FQGNSA. The CDR3 consists of 14 residues. The V segment lost 6 bases and the J segment 3 bases; nucleotides outside the gene matches: 5. The full variable domain, in which reference TRBV7-2 and TRBJ1-5 provide the parts outside the CDR3, is GAGVSQSPSNKVTEKGKDVELRCDPISGHTALYWYRQSLGQGLEFLIYFQGNSAPDKSGLPSDRFSAERTGGSVSTLTIQRTQQEDSAVYLCASRSGTDNQPQHFGDGTRLSIL.

The rearrangement links TRBV4-3 to TRBJ2-4; D not resolved. CDR3 length: 13 amino acids. Germline V gives CDR1 LGHNA, CDR2 YSLEER. Trimming took 0 bases from V and 9 from J, leaving 9 bases between them. The CDR3, as DNA: TGCGCCAGCAGCCAAGAAGGCGGTGGCATTCAGTACTTC. Its protein product is CASSQEGGGIQYF.

The chain couples TRBV7-9 to TRBJ1-4; unclear D gene. This CDR3 comprises 11 residues. Trimming shortened V by 5 bases and J by 7 bases, and 5 bases separated the two germline ends. Germline loops: CDR1 SEHNR, CDR2 FQNEAQ (reference sequence). CDR3 DNA sequence: TGTGCCAGCAGCCCAGGTGAAAAACTGTTTTTT. Translated: CASSPGEKLFF. Drawing the rest from reference TRBV7-9 and TRBJ1-4, the complete variable domain is DTGVSQNPRHKITKRGQNVTFRCDPISEHNRLYWYRQTLGQGPEFLTYFQNEAQLEKSRLLSDRFSAERPKGSFSTLEIQRTEQGDSAMYLCASSPGEKLFFGSGTQLSVL.

J is TRBJ1-1 and V is TRBV18; D is possibly TRBD1 (5 bases). The CDR3 extends over 14 amino acids. Germline lookup yields CDR1 KGHSH and CDR2 LQKENI. Trimming stripped 5 bases from V and 1 base from J, with 11 bases between. CDR3 sequence (DNA): TGTGCCAGCTCAGTGGGGGGAGCGAACACTGAAGCTTTCTTT. Its translation is CASSVGGANTEAFF.

This chain links TRBV27 with TRBJ1-5; tentatively, D is TRBD1 (6 bases). CDR1 MNHEY and CDR2 SMNVEV come from the germline V gene (reference sequence). CDR3 length: 15 residues. With 6 bases removed from V and 4 bases from J, the gap between germline ends came to 16 bases. As DNA, the CDR3 is TGTGCCAGCAGGGGGGGAGGGGGTAGGAATCAGCCCCAGCATTTT. It is translated as CASRGGGGRNQPQHF.

The chain is built from TRBV5-1 and TRBJ1-1; a weak D match, TRBD1 (6 bases). Trimming cost V 2 bases and J 9 bases, with 20 bases left between them. The CDR3 totals 15 residues. Looked up from germline, CDR1 is SGHRS and CDR2 is YFSETQ. The CDR3 sequence: CASSLMAGDGGKAFF. As DNA, the CDR3 is TGCGCCAGCAGCTTAATGGCAGGGGACGGCGGTAAAGCTTTCTTT.

V is TRBV2 and J is TRBJ1-5, with a possible D match to TRBD1 (5 bases). Germline lookup yields CDR1 SNHLY and CDR2 FYNNEI. Trimming stripped 8 bases from V and 3 bases from J, with 26 bases between. This CDR3 has 18 amino acids. The CDR3 DNA sequence: TGTGCCAGCGGGGGGGAAACCTCAGGTTTGCGATCCAATCAGCCCCAGCATTTT. Amino acids: CASGGETSGLRSNQPQHF.

The V gene is TRBV15, the J gene TRBJ2-4; D might be TRBD2 (6 bases). This CDR3 region has 17 residues. CDR1 is LNHNV and CDR2 is YYDKDF in the germline V gene (reference sequence). V was cut by 0 bases and J by 0 bases, with 12 bases left in between. DNA for the CDR3: TGTGCCACCAGCAGAGACCGAGGGGACTTAGCCAAAAACATTCAGTACTTC. Residues: CATSRDRGDLAKNIQYF.

The rearrangement links TRBV9 to TRBJ2-1, with 7 bases that match TRBD2. J was trimmed by 1 base and V by 4 bases; bases with no gene match: 5. CDR1 and CDR2 (germline): SGDLS, YYNGEE. CDR3 length: 15 residues. The CDR3 nucleotides are TGTGCCAGCAGCCCCCGACTAGCATCCTACAATGAGCAGTTCTTC. Protein sequence: CASSPRLASYNEQFF.

The chain employs TRBV5-6 and TRBJ2-3; 9 bases are a match to TRBD2. Germline-derived CDR1 and CDR2 are SGHDT and YYEEEE. V dropped 0 bases and J dropped 1; count of bases not matched to a gene: 0. The CDR3 runs 15 residues. CDR3 sequence reads: CASSLGGGGTDTQYF. CDR3 DNA: TGTGCCAGCAGCTTGGGCGGGGGGGGCACAGATACGCAGTATTTT.

This rearrangement joins TRBV4-2 to TRBJ1-4; 7 bases are a match to TRBD1. The CDR3 loop spans 17 amino acids. Germline CDR1 LGHNA, CDR2 YNFKEQ. V trimming: 4 bases; J trimming: 4 bases; junction bases outside the gene matches: 12. CDR3 residues: CASSRDSLVNFNEKLFF. The CDR3 DNA is TGTGCCAGCAGCCGGGACAGTCTGGTAAACTTTAATGAAAAACTGTTTTTT.

This chain links TRBV5-1 with TRBJ1-1; 7 bases agree with TRBD1. This CDR3 is 12 amino acids long. The V and J ends lost 4 bases and 8 bases, in that order; junction bases with no gene match: 5. From germline, CDR1 is SGHRS and CDR2 YFSETQ. DNA for the CDR3: TGCGCCAGCAGCCTGGGACAGTCAGAAGCTTTCTTT. It is translated as CASSLGQSEAFF.

In DNA form, the CDR3 reads TGTGCCAGCTCACCGTTGGGACAGGGTGGTGGAAACACCATATATTTT. Encoded protein: CASSPLGQGGGNTIYF. This rearrangement joins TRBV18 to TRBJ1-3, with 9 bases lining up with TRBD1. V dropped 3 bases and J dropped 3; count of bases not matched to a gene: 6. This CDR3 has 16 residues. Germline lookup yields CDR1 KGHSH and CDR2 LQKENI.